Listed here are 10 T cell receptor beta chains from one sample, sequenced in a study of shared clonotypes between healthy human individuals. Clones were read by immunoSEQ multiplex PCR, and TCRdb kept only the in-frame ones, dropping some. The repertoire holds around 700,000 clones, approximately 79% seen once, with about 1.8% in the top ten. The sample consisted of memory CD4+ T cells sorted from blood. The subset was: CD45RA-negative fraction. The receptor source for this set is a woman aged 25 to 39 in good health.

CDR3 loop: CASSQEPPRGSLNTEAFF. CDR3 sequence (DNA): TGTGCCAGCAGCCAAGAACCCCCCCGGGGGTCTTTAAACACTGAAGCTTTCTTT. The chain links TRBV4-2 to TRBJ1-1, with a possible D match to TRBD1 (5 bases). The CDR3 extends over 18 amino acids. The V end lost 0 bases, the J end lost 2 bases, and 19 bases lay between the germline ends. In germline, CDR1 is LGHNA, CDR2 YNFKEQ.

This chain joins TRBV5-1 and TRBJ2-5; 9 bases map to TRBD1. Matching the DNA end better, TRBJ2-7 makes the J call doubtful. Germline V gives CDR1 SGHRS, CDR2 YFSETQ. The CDR3 has 13 residues. The CDR3 here is CASSFTGGREQYF. The CDR3 DNA reads TGCGCCAGCAGCTTTACAGGGGGCCGCGAGCAGTACTTC.

J is TRBJ2-7 and V is TRBV28; 15 bases match TRBD2. Germline trimming cut 7 bases from V and 6 bases from J; bases unmatched to any gene: 7. This CDR3 region has 15 residues. CDR1 MDHEN and CDR2 SYDVKM come from the germline V gene. The CDR3 protein is CASTPMGLAGGEQYF. CDR3 sequence (DNA): TGTGCCAGCACCCCTATGGGACTAGCGGGAGGCGAGCAGTACTTC.

This clone was observed a handful of times. The rearrangement uses TRBV6-5 and TRBJ1-3; D is uncertain. The CDR3 is 14 residues long. Trimming removed 0 bases at V and 2 bases at J, with 5 bases between. Germline CDR1 reads MNHEY; CDR2 reads SVGAGI. The CDR3 region is CASSYSAAGNTIYF. CDR3 sequence (DNA): TGTGCCAGCAGTTACTCGGCTGCTGGAAACACCATATATTTT.

J is TRBJ2-2 and V is TRBV9; TRBD2 matches 7 bases. The ends lost 0 bases at V and 1 base at J; junction bases unmatched: 3. From germline, CDR1 is SGDLS and CDR2 YYNGEE. The CDR3 has 16 amino acids. CDR3: CASSVVASGNTGELFF. The CDR3 DNA sequence: TGTGCCAGCAGCGTAGTGGCTAGCGGGAACACCGGGGAGCTGTTTTTT. Full variable domain (outside the CDR3, taken from reference TRBV9 and TRBJ2-2): DSGVTQTPKHLITATGQRVTLRCSPRSGDLSVYWYQQSLDQGLQFLIQYYNGEERAKGNILERFSAQQFPDLHSELNLSSLELGDSALYFCASSVVASGNTGELFFGEGSRLTVL.

V gene TRBV5-1 combines with J gene TRBJ2-2; D might be TRBD2 (6 bases). V lost 0 bases, J lost 7 bases, and 13 bases lay in between. Germline CDR1 and CDR2: SGHRS and YFSETQ. This CDR3 is built from 15 residues. In nucleotides, the CDR3 is TGCGCCAGCAGCTTGGCCTGGACTACGAGCGGGGAGCTGTTTTTT. This codes for CASSLAWTTSGELFF.

To note about this clone: The same CDR3 also results from other DNA sequences found in this sample. This sequence joins TRBV5-1 and TRBJ2-5, with D hard to call. Per germline, CDR1 SGHRS and CDR2 YFSETQ. This CDR3 contains 13 residues. Trimming took 2 bases from V and 1 from J, leaving 6 bases between them. CDR3 sequence (DNA): TGCGCCAGCAGCTTAACCAGCCAAGAGACCCAGTACTTC. Translating it yields CASSLTSQETQYF.

The CDR3 loop is CASNAGGQRLTYEQYF. As DNA, the CDR3 is TGTGCCAGCAACGCCGGGGGACAGCGACTAACCTACGAGCAGTACTTC. V and J are TRBV28 and TRBJ2-7; maybe TRBD1 (7 bases). The CDR3 loop spans 16 amino acids. Germline V gene sequence: CDR1 MDHEN, CDR2 SYDVKM. The V and J ends lost 7 bases and 2 bases respectively, with 21 bases between them.

The chain is built from TRBV11-3 and TRBJ1-1, with D uncertain. V was shortened by 2 bases and J by 5 bases, with 9 bases between the two germline ends. CDR3 length: 13 residues. CDR1 is SGHNT, CDR2 YENEEA, per germline. This CDR3 reads CASSLSSDTEAFF. In DNA, the CDR3 is TGTGCCAGCAGCTTATCCTCGGATACTGAAGCTTTCTTT.

This clone was seen a single time. This sample includes further DNA sequences coding for the same CDR3. J is TRBJ2-5 and V is TRBV7-9; D is undetermined. The germline V gene has CDR1 SEHNR and CDR2 FQNEAQ (reference sequence). Trimming took 1 base from V and 2 from J, leaving 2 bases between them. This CDR3 is 12 amino acids long. The DNA for the CDR3 is TGTGCCAGCAGCTTAGAACAAGAGACCCAGTACTTC. Its translation: CASSLEQETQYF.